Below, one T cell receptor (beta chain) is given with its context. Its cognate antigen is unknown. This CDR3 is built from 13 residues. Germline values: CDR1 SEHNR, CDR2 FQNEAQ (reference sequence). V was trimmed by 3 bases and J by 7 bases, leaving 10 bases between them. The sample is drawn from a study of CD8 T cells in Susac syndrome. General study findings and limits: As the study acknowledged, the number of individuals in its TCR sequencing and HLA analysis was relatively small.

In contrast to the negatively isolated CD8+ and CD4+ T cells, TEMRA cells were FACS-enriched. Random hexamers were used to reverse transcribe about 0.5 to 1 ug of RNA. Multiplex immunoSEQ PCR targeted 54 Vbeta and 13 Jbeta TCR beta segments. TCRdb used MiXCR to reprocess the immunoSEQ multiplex PCR reads, holding one entry per CDR3 protein. The table includes 250,000 to 300,000 distinct CDR3 sequences, roughly 85% detected once. This chain joins TRBV7-9 and TRBJ1-5; D unresolved. The receptor was derived from a human donor with multiple sclerosis. Sample: CD8+ T cells from PBMCs. The CDR3 coding sequence is TGTGCCAGCAGCTTTGATAGCCGGCAGCCCCAGCATTTT. Amino acid sequence: CASSFDSRQPQHF.